This paragraph reports one T cell receptor beta chain. Antigen: not known. Trimming took 5 bases from V and 1 from J, leaving 23 bases between them. The CDR3 contains 17 residues. From germline, CDR1 is SQVTM and CDR2 ANQGSEA. This sample was included in a study of CD8+ T cells in alopecia areata. PBMC-derived CD4+ and CD8+ T cells were sorted. The study, taken as a whole, reports: The study also sequences resident alphabeta T cells of normal skin in scalp samples. Possibly as an HLA-related effect, TCR sharing across patients appeared less clear than in mice.

Extracted RNA was reverse transcribed, and the resulting cDNA served as sequencing template. Sequenced by immunoSEQ multiplex PCR; TCRdb stores in-frame clones only, minus some. In the table there are around 30,000 clones, about 74% of which are singletons. The material sequenced was NKG2D-low CD8+ T cells sorted from blood. This receptor was obtained from a human donor with alopecia areata. The V call is TRBV29-1, the J call TRBJ2-5; D might be TRBD1 or TRBD2, each matching 6 bases. CDR3 DNA: TGCAGCGTTATGTGGGGGCTAAGGCCGGGGGCCCAAGAGACCCAGTACTTC. It specifies CSVMWGLRPGAQETQYF.